This T cell receptor (beta chain) appears in the sequencing data of a study of blood T cell repertoires in COVID-19. Across the study: Sites in the United States, Italy and Spain provided acute and convalescent COVID-19 samples.

The germline V and J ends were trimmed by 0 bases and 7 bases, with 10 bases remaining between them. The germline V gene encodes CDR1 SGHVS and CDR2 FQNEAQ. The CDR3 has 14 residues. Per the original data handling: By means of reference gene primer amplification, nucleated cell counts were estimated. The protocol was immunoSEQ multiplex PCR, while the TCRdb copy is restricted to in-frame clones and leaves out a portion. V, J and clone size reflect that table, while D and trimming were determined from the DNA. This sample has about 220,000 clones, with over 75% found just once. The clonotype originates from a man aged 35 to 55 with active or convalescent COVID-19. The chain employs TRBV7-8 and TRBJ1-5; the D is unclear. Material for sequencing was peripheral blood. The DNA of the CDR3 is TGTGCCAGCAGCTTAGCGGCCAGAGGGCAGCCCCAGCATTTT. The encoded protein is CASSLAARGQPQHF.